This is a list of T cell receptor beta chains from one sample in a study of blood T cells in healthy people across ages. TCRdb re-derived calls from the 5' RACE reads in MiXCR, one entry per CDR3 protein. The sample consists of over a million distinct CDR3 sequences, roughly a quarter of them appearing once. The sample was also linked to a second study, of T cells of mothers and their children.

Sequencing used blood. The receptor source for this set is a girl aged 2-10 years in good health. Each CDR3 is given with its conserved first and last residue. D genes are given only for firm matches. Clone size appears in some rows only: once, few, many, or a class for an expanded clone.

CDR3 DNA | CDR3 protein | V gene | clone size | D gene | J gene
TGTGCCAGCACCTTCGGAGGCTATGGCTACACCTTC | CASTFGGYGYTF | TRBV12-3/TRBV12-4 | few | NA | TRBJ1-2
TGTGCCAGCAGCCTGGGGACAGATCAGCCCCAGCATTTT | CASSLGTDQPQHF | TRBV5-1 | NA | TRBD1 | TRBJ1-5
TGTGCCAGCAGCTTGGGTGTTGCTGAAGCTTTCTTT | CASSLGVAEAFF | TRBV5-6 | NA | NA | TRBJ1-1
TGTGCCACCAGCGATCGGGGGGGCGCGGATGAGCAGTTCTTC | CATSDRGGADEQFF | TRBV15 | many | TRBD2 | TRBJ2-1
TGTGCCAGCAGCGTAGCAGGGACAGGGATAAACAATGAGCAGTTCTTC | CASSVAGTGINNEQFF | TRBV9 | NA | TRBD1 | TRBJ2-1
TGTGCCAGCAGTTTTCAGGGGGCTATCACTGAAGCTTTCTTT | CASSFQGAITEAFF | TRBV12-3/TRBV12-4 | few | TRBD1 | TRBJ1-1
TGCAGTGCTAGAGGACCTAGCGGGAGAATGTCCTACGAGCAGTACTTC | CSARGPSGRMSYEQYF | TRBV20-1 | NA | TRBD2 | TRBJ2-7
TGTGCCAGCAGCTGGGGTAGGATGAGGCAGTTCTTC | CASSWGRMRQFF | TRBV7-2 | NA | NA | TRBJ2-1
TGTGCCAGCAGCCACCCTAGCGGGGGGCTGTCGTACGAGCAGTACTTC | CASSHPSGGLSYEQYF | TRBV3-1 | NA | TRBD2 | TRBJ2-7
TGTGCCAGTCCGCCATTTTTTCATTTCAGGGGGCCATTCTCCTACAATGAGCAGTTCTTC | CASPPFFHFRGPFSYNEQFF | TRBV3-1 | few | TRBD1 | TRBJ2-1
TGCGCCAGCAGCCAAGATCACAACGAGCAGTACTTC | CASSQDHNEQYF | TRBV4-3 | few | NA | TRBJ2-7
TGTGCCAGCAGTTTCCGATTATCTGGGGAGACCCAGTACTTC | CASSFRLSGETQYF | TRBV28 | few | NA | TRBJ2-5
TGTGCCAGCGCAGCCTCTGGGGCCAACGTCCTGACTTTC | CASAASGANVLTF | TRBV12-3/TRBV12-4 | NA | NA | TRBJ2-6
TGTGCCAGCAGCGACGCGGGGAACGAGCAGTACTTC | CASSDAGNEQYF | TRBV7-2 | few | NA | TRBJ2-7
TGCAGTGCTAGAGACCCCAGCTCTGGAAACACCATATACTTT | CSARDPSSGNTIYF | TRBV20-1 | few | NA | TRBJ1-3
TGTGCCAGCTTGGGGAACGCAAAACTGTTTTTT | CASLGNAKLFF | TRBV28 | NA | NA | TRBJ1-4
TGCAGTGCTATTGCGGGAGGGCGTACCGGGGAGCTGTTTTTT | CSAIAGGRTGELFF | TRBV20-1 | NA | TRBD2 | TRBJ2-2
TGTGCCACCGTCCGGGACAGGGGCCCCTACGAGCAGTACTTC | CATVRDRGPYEQYF | TRBV15 | NA | TRBD1 | TRBJ2-7
TGTGCCAGCAGCTTAGTGGCTGGGAAGGACGAGCAGTACTTC | CASSLVAGKDEQYF | TRBV7-6 | NA | NA | TRBJ2-7
TGTGCCAGCGGGGGACAGCCGAACACTGAAGCTTTCTTT | CASGGQPNTEAFF | TRBV6-2/TRBV6-3 | NA | TRBD1 | TRBJ1-1
TGTGCCAGCACAAGACGACCCCAGAGGGTTACTGAAGCTTTCTTT | CASTRRPQRVTEAFF | TRBV6-5 | few | NA | TRBJ1-1
TGTGCCAGCAGTGAATTCCGGGGTCGTCAGGGATTACGCGGCTACACCTTC | CASSEFRGRQGLRGYTF | TRBV11-2 | NA | NA | TRBJ1-2
TGCGCCAGCAGCCAAGGACAGGGGGCTTATGGCTACACCTTC | CASSQGQGAYGYTF | TRBV4-3 | few | TRBD1 | TRBJ1-2
TGCGCCAGCAGCCAAGTGGCGTGGGGTAATGAAAAACTGTTTTTT | CASSQVAWGNEKLFF | TRBV4-3 | NA | NA | TRBJ1-4
TGCGCCAGCAGCCAAGCGGGGATGAACACTGAAGCTTTCTTT | CASSQAGMNTEAFF | TRBV4-3 | NA | NA | TRBJ1-1
TGTGCCAGCAGTTTTTGGGACAGGGTGGATGAGCGGTTCTTC | CASSFWDRVDERFF | TRBV12-3/TRBV12-4 | NA | TRBD1 | TRBJ2-5
TGTGCCAGCAGCGCAACTAGCGGGGGGGCCAATGAGCAGTTCTTC | CASSATSGGANEQFF | TRBV7-9 | NA | TRBD2 | TRBJ2-1
TGCAGTGCTAGAGATCTGGGCCCGATCCAAGGCGAGCAGTACTTC | CSARDLGPIQGEQYF | TRBV20-1 | NA | NA | TRBJ2-7
TGCAGCGTTGACAGGGTCAATGAGCAGTTCTTC | CSVDRVNEQFF | TRBV29-1 | NA | NA | TRBJ2-1
TGTGCCAGCATAGGGAGGGGGGTATTCACTGAAGCTTTCTTT | CASIGRGVFTEAFF | TRBV28 | NA | NA | TRBJ1-1
TGCAGTGCTAGAGCAGATAGCAATCAGCCCCAGCATTTT | CSARADSNQPQHF | TRBV20-1 | few | NA | TRBJ1-5
TGTGCCAGCAGCTTAAGAACAGGGGAGTGGGGGGACACTGAAGCTTTCTTT | CASSLRTGEWGDTEAFF | TRBV7-2 | NA | TRBD1 | TRBJ1-1
TGTGCCAGCAGTTTTGGGTGGGATCAGCCCCAGCATTTT | CASSFGWDQPQHF | TRBV12-3/TRBV12-4 | few | NA | TRBJ1-5